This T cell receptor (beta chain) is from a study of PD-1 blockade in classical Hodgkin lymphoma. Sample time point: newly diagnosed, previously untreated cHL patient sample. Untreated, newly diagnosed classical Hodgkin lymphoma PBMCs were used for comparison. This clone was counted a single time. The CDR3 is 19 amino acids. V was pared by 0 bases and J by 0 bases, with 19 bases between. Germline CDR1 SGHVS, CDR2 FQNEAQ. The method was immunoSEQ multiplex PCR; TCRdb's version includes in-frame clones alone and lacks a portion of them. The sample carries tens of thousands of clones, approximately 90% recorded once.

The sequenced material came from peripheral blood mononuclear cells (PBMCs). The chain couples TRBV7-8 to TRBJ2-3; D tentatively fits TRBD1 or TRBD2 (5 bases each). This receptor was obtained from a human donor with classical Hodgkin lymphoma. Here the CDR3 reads CASSLARFGAGRSTDTQYF. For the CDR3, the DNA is TGTGCCAGCAGCTTAGCGAGGTTCGGGGCGGGCAGAAGCACAGATACGCAGTATTTT.